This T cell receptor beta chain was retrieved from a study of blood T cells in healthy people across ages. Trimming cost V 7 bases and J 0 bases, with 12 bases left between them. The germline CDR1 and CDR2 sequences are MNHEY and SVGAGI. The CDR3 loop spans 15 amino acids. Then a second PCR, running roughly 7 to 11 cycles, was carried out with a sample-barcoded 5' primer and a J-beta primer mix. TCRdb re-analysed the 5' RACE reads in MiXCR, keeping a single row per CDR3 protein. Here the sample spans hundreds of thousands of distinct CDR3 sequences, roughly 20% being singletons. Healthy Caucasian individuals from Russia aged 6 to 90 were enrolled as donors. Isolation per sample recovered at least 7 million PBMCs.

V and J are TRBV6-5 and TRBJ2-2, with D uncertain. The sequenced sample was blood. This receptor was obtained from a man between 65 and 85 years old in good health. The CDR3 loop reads CASKVRVPNTGELFF. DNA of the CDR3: TGTGCCAGCAAGGTCCGGGTTCCGAACACCGGGGAGCTGTTTTTT.